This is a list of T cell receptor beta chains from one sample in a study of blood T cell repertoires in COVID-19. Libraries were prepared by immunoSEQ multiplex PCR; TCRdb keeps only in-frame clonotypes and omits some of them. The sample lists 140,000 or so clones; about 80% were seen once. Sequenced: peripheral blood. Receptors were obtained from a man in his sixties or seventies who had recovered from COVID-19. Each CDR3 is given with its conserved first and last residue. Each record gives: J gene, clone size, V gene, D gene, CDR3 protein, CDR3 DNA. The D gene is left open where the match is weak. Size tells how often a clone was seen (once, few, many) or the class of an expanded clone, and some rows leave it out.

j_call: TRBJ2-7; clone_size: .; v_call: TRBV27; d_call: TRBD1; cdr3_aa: CASSLGTGGDEQYF; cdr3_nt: TGTGCCAGCAGCCTTGGGACAGGGGGAGACGAGCAGTACTTC
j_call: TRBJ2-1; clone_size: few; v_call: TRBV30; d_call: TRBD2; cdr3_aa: CAWSQTSGNYNEQFF; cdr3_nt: TGTGCCTGGAGTCAGACTAGCGGGAACTACAATGAGCAGTTCTTC
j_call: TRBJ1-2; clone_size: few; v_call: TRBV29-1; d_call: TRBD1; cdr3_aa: CSVEGWDRYEPDNYGYTF; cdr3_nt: TGCAGCGTTGAAGGGTGGGACAGATACGAACCGGATAACTATGGCTACACCTTC
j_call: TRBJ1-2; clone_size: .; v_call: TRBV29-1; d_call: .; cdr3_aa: CSVNRGFYGYTF; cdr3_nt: TGCAGTGTGAACAGAGGGTTCTATGGCTACACCTTC
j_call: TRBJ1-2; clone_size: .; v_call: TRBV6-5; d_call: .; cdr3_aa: CASTGTFQGNGYTF; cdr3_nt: TGTGCCAGCACCGGGACATTCCAGGGGAATGGCTACACCTTC
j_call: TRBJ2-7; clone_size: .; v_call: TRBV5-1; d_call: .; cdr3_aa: CASSLRYEQYF; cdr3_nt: TGCGCCAGCAGCTTGCGGTACGAGCAGTACTTC
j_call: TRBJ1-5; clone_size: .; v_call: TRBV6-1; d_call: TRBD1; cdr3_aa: CASSAARGQGVGTPQPQHF; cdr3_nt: TGTGCCAGCAGTGCAGCTCGGGGACAGGGCGTAGGGACCCCCCAGCCCCAGCATTTT
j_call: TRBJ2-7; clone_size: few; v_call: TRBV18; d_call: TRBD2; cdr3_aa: CASSSGNEQYF; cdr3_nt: TGTGCCAGCTCGAGCGGGAACGAGCAGTACTTC
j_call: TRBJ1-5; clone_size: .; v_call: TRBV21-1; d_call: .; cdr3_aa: CASSKLNRGQVVDQPQHF; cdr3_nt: TGTGCCAGCAGCAAACTTAACAGGGGGCAAGTTGTGGATCAGCCCCAGCATTTT
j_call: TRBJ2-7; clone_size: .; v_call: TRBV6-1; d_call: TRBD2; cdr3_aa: CASSEASSGRSYEQYF; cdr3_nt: TGTGCCAGCAGTGAAGCATCTAGCGGGAGATCCTACGAGCAGTACTTC
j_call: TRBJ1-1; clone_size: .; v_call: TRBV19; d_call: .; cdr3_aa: CASSIGQMNTEAFF; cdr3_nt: TGTGCCAGTAGTATCGGACAGATGAACACTGAAGCTTTCTTT
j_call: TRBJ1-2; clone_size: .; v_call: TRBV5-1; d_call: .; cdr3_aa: CASSLAGNSYGYTF; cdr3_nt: TGCGCCAGCAGCTTGGCGGGGAACAGCTATGGCTACACCTTC
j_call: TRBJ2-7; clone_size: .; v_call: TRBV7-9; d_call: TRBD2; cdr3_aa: CASSAGLASSYEQYF; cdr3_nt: TGTGCCAGCAGCGCGGGACTAGCGTCCTCCTACGAGCAGTACTTC
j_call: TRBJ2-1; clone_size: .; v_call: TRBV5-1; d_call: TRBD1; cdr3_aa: CASSSTGYPNEQFF; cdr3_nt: TGCGCCAGCAGCTCGACAGGGTATCCCAATGAGCAGTTCTTC
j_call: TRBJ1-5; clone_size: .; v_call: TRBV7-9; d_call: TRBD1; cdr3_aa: CASSFDTGGVGNQPQHF; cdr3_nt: TGTGCCAGCAGCTTCGACACAGGGGGCGTCGGCAATCAGCCCCAGCATTTT
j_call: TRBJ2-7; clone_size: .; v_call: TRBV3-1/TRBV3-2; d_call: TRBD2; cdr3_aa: CASSHLADKDEQYF; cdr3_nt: TGTGCCAGCAGCCACCTAGCGGATAAGGACGAGCAGTACTTC
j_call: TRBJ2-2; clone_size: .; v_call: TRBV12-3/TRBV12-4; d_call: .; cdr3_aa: CASSLDSGELFF; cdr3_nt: TGTGCCAGCAGTTTAGACAGCGGGGAGCTGTTTTTT
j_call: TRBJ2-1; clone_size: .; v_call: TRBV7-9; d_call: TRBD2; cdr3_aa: CASSFVLASNEQFF; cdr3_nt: TGTGCCAGCAGCTTCGTACTAGCGTCCAATGAGCAGTTCTTC
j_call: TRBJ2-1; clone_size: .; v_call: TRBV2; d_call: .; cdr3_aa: CASREAPSGEQFF; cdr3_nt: TGTGCCAGCAGGGAGGCCCCTTCGGGTGAGCAGTTCTTC
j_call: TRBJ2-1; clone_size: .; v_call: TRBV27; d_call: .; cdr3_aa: CASTKVRDSYNEQFF; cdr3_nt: TGTGCCAGCACCAAGGTCAGGGACTCCTACAATGAGCAGTTCTTC
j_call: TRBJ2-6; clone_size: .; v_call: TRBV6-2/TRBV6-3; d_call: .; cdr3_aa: CASSPTPYGANVLTF; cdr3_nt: TGTGCCAGCAGCCCCACCCCCTACGGGGCCAACGTCCTGACTTTC
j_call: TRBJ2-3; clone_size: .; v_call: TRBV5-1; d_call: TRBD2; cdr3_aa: CASSLATSGRADTQYF; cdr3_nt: TGCGCCAGCAGCTTGGCAACTAGCGGGAGGGCAGATACGCAGTATTTT
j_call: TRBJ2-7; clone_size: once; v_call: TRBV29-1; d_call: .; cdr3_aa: CSVAQRLAYEQYF; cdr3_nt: TGCAGCGTTGCTCAGCGCCTCGCCTACGAGCAGTACTTC
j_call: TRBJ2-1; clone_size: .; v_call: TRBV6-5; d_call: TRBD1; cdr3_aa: CASKTGLVNEQFF; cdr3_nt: TGTGCCAGTAAGACAGGGTTGGTCAATGAGCAGTTCTTC
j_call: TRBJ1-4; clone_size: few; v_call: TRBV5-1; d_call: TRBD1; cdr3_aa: CASSLEGGAGNEKLFF; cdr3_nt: TGCGCCAGCAGCTTGGAAGGGGGCGCGGGTAATGAAAAACTGTTTTTT
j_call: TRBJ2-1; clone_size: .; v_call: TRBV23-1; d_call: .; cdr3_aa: CASSHPDTKSSYNEQFF; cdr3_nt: TGCGCCAGCAGTCATCCGGACACGAAGAGCTCCTACAATGAGCAGTTCTTC
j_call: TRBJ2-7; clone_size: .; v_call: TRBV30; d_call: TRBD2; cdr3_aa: CAWSIGTSGYEQYF; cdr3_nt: TGTGCCTGGAGTATCGGGACTAGCGGATACGAGCAGTACTTC
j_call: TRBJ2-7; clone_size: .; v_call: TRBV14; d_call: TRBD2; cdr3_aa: CASSRLGGSSYEQYF; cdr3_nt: TGTGCCAGCAGCCGTTTGGGGGGGAGCTCCTACGAGCAGTACTTC
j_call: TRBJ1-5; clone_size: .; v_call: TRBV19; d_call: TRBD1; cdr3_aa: CASSIGGQPRWGPQHF; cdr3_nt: TGTGCCAGTAGTATAGGGGGACAGCCCCGATGGGGACCCCAGCATTTT
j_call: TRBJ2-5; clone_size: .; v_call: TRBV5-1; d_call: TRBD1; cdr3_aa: CASSATDRLQETQYF; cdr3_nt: TGCGCCAGCAGCGCAACGGACAGGTTACAAGAGACCCAGTACTTC
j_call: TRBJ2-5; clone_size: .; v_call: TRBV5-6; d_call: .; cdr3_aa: CASSFGQRETQYF; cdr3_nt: TGTGCCAGCAGCTTTGGGCAGAGAGAGACCCAGTACTTC
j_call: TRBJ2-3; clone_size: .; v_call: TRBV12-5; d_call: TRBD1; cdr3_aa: CASGLPHVTGGRSDTQYF; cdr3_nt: TGTGCTAGTGGTTTGCCACACGTGACAGGGGGCCGATCAGATACGCAGTATTTT
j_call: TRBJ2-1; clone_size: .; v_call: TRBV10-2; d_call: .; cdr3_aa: CASSEGPMSGIHEQFF; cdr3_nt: TGCGCCAGCAGTGAAGGACCTATGTCCGGGATCCATGAGCAGTTCTTC
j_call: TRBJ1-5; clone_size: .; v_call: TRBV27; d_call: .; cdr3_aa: CASKIGQPNQPQHF; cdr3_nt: TGTGCCAGCAAGATCGGACAGCCCAATCAGCCCCAGCATTTT
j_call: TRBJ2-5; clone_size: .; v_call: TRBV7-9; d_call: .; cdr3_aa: CASSTQGGETQYF; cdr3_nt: TGTGCCAGCAGTACCCAGGGGGGAGAGACCCAGTACTTC
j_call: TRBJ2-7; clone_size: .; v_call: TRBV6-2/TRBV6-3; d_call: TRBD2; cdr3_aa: CASSRLAISAYEQYF; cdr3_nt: TGTGCCAGCAGCAGACTAGCAATCTCGGCCTACGAGCAGTACTTC
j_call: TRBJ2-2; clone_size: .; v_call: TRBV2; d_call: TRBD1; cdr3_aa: CASRRDSNTGELFF; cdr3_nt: TGTGCCAGCAGAAGGGACAGTAACACCGGGGAGCTGTTTTTT
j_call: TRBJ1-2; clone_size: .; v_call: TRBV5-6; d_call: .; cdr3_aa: CASSLVGAGRGYTF; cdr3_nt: TGTGCCAGCAGCTTGGTAGGAGCAGGGCGCGGCTACACCTTC
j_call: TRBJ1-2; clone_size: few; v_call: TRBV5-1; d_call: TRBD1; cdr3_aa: CASSFEGGRHGYTF; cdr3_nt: TGCGCCAGCAGCTTTGAAGGGGGCCGACATGGCTACACCTTC
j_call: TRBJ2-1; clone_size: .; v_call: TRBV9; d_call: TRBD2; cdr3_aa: CASSTAGARYNEQFF; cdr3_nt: TGTGCCAGCAGCACAGCGGGAGCTCGCTACAATGAGCAGTTCTTC
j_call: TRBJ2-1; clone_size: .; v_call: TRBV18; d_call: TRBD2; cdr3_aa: CASSQRENNEQFF; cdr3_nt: TGTGCCAGCTCCCAGCGGGAGAACAATGAGCAGTTCTTC
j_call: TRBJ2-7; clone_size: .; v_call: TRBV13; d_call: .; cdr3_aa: CASGDLGAPYEQYF; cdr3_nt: TGTGCCAGCGGCGACCTCGGAGCCCCCTACGAGCAGTACTTC
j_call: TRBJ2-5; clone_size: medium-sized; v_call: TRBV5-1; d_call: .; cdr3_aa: CASSLAGGFGETQYF; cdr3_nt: TGCGCCAGCAGCTTGGCTGGAGGGTTTGGGGAGACCCAGTACTTC
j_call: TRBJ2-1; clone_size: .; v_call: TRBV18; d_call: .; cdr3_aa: CASQSYGGLSYNEQFF; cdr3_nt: TGTGCCAGCCAAAGTTACGGGGGGCTCTCCTACAATGAGCAGTTCTTC
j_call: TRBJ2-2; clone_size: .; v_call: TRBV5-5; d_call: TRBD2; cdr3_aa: CASSPSPREGLTGELFF; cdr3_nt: TGTGCCAGCAGCCCGTCCCCCCGGGAGGGCCTGACCGGGGAGCTGTTTTTT